This T cell receptor beta chain is from a study of T cell responses to AZD1222 COVID-19 vaccine. Produced via immunoSEQ multiplex PCR; TCRdb's table is partial and in-frame only. The table has about 86,000 clones, over 85% seen once. A note on this clone: Its specificity is not known.

Germline CDR1 and CDR2: GTSNPN and SVGIG (reference sequence). V lost 7 bases and J 5 bases, leaving 17 bases between the germline ends. This CDR3 is built from 13 residues. Pooled together were second doses at about 4 or about 12 weeks. Study-level findings and limits: Clonal diversity was possibly underestimated; the donors were predominantly white British and more often female. With dominance at 160-218 and 743-854, vaccine-associated CD4 TCRs spanned spike.

Sample: peripheral blood, taken 28 days after the second AZD1222 dose. This chain uses TRBV30 with TRBJ1-1; no clear D. This receptor was identified in an adult who received the AZD1222 COVID-19 vaccine. In DNA, the CDR3 is TGTGCCTCTAAGAATCTAGTTGGGACTGAAGCTTTCTTT. Its protein is CASKNLVGTEAFF.